This TCR beta chain was identified in a study of blood T cell repertoires in COVID-19. Study information: PBMCs, B-cell-depleted T cells, or T cells provided the cDNA or gDNA that made up the material.

In the original workflow: The authors estimated nucleated cell counts from reference gene primer amplification. Sequencing used immunoSEQ multiplex PCR; TCRdb keeps in-frame clones, though not all of them. The D gene and trimming were derived from the DNA, and the V and J assignments and clone size from that table. The data hold some 100,000 clones, with around 80% observed a single time. This TCR was recovered from a man aged 45-65 years with active or convalescent COVID-19. Material for sequencing was peripheral blood.

The DNA for the CDR3 is TGTGCCAGCAGCTTAGCGGGGGGTTCACCCCTCCACTTT. This encodes CASSLAGGSPLHF. This chain connects TRBV7-2 to TRBJ1-6; maybe TRBD1 (5 bases). Germline CDR1 SGHTA, CDR2 FQGNSA. The V and J ends lost 0 bases and 9 bases respectively, with 6 bases between them. This CDR3 comprises 13 residues.